This T cell receptor beta chain was captured by sequencing in a study of T-cell reconstitution after alpha-beta-depleted transplantation in children (dated by TCRdb to about 2016). Background for the entire study: Using TCR repertoire profiling, the study followed T-cell immune reconstitution in a quantitative way in children after TCRalphabeta/CD19-depleted allogeneic hematopoietic cell transplantation. Summary of the overall study and its limitations: Over subsequent months, a decline in hyperexpanded clone frequencies was noted, and after one year, T-cell counts and TCRbeta diversity were mostly ascribed to newly produced T cells. In some patients, the high TCRbeta diversity seen at day 60 was put down to recipient T cells and intrathymic progenitors that had survived conditioning. The apparently early recovery of alphabetaT-cell counts about two months after transplant reportedly depended on only several hundred rapidly expanded clones that came from non-depleted graft cells.

Receptors were amplified or captured by PCR. Reads for this sample came from an Illumina HiSeq 2500. To normalize quantification of the TCRbeta repertoire, the TCR libraries were built with molecular barcoding that relied on unique molecular identifiers. TCRdb reanalyzed the raw reads on its own, using fastp at Q25 for trimming and MiXCR for clone calling, and kept in-frame beta chains. Each entry is one CDR3 protein sequence, shown with its most common DNA and genes. For this sample there are about a million distinct CDR3 sequences; around 30% appear just once. The top ten hold about 28% of the sample. V gives up 4 bases and J gives up 9 bases, and the segment between their germline ends measures 13 bases. The CDR3 covers 13 residues, taking in both the cysteine and the phenylalanine. The retained sequence is limited to the CDR3, 39 bases, with the frame set at the first base. Looking up the germline V gene yields CDR1 LGHNA and CDR2 YNFKEQ.

Regarding this clonotype: Its antigen specificity is not known. No per-base quality is available; no much larger clone lies one base away.

What this sample's treatment or condition label stands for: allogeneic hematopoietic cell transplantation with graft depleted of TCRalphabeta T cells and CD19 B cells. TCRalphabeta/CD19-depleted allogeneic hematopoietic cell grafts were given to the transplant recipients, all of whom were children. The material was PBMCs, mostly from graft donor cells, obtained 360 days after TCRalphabeta/CD19-depleted stem cell transplant. This receptor was obtained from a boy under two years old who had a stem cell transplant for SCID, so the T cells may come from the graft donor. This chain is built from TRBV4-2 and TRBJ1-5; TRBD1 is possibly the D segment (5 matching bases). The DNA sequence is as follows: TGTGCCAGCAGCCTAGGGAGGGGCGGGCCCCAGCATTTT. Translated, it gives CASSLGRGGPQHF.